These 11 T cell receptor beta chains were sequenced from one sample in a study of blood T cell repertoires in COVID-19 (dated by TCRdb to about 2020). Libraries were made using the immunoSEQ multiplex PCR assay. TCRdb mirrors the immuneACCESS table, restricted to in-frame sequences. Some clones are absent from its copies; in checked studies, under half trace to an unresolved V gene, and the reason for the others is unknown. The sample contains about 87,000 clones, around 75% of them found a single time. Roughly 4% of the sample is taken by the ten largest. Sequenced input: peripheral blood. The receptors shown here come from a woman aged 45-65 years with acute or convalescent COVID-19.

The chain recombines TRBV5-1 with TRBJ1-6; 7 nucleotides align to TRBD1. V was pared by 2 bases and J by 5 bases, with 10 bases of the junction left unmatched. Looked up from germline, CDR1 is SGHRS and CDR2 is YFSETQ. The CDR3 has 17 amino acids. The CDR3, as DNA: TGCGCCAGCAGCTTAAGACCCCGGGACAGCAATAATTCACCCCTCCACTTT. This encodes CASSLRPRDSNNSPLHF. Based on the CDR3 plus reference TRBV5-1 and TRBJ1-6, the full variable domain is KAGVTQTPRYLIKTRGQQVTLSCSPISGHRSVSWYQQTPGQGLQFLFEYFSETQRNKGNFPGRFSGRQFSNSRSEMNVSTLELGDSALYLCASSLRPRDSNNSPLHFGNGTRLTVT.

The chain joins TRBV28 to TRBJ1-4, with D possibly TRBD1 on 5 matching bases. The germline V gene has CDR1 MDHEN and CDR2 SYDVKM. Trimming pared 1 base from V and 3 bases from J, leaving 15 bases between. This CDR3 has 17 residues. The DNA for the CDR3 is TGTGCCAGCAGTTTATCCAGGGCGGCGTTATCTAATGAAAAACTGTTTTTT. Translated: CASSLSRAALSNEKLFF.

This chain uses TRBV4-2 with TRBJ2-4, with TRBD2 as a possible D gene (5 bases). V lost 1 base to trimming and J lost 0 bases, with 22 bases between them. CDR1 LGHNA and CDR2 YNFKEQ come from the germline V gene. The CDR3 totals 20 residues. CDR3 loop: CASSQGAWNHGIPAKNIQYF. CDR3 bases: TGTGCCAGCAGCCAAGGGGCCTGGAACCACGGGATACCAGCCAAAAACATTCAGTACTTC.

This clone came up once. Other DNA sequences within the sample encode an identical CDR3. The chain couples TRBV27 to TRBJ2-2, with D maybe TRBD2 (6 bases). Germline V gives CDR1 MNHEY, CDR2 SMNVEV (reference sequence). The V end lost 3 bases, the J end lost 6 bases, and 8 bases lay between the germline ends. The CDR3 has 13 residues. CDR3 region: CASSFAGPGELFF. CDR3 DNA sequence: TGTGCCAGCAGTTTCGCGGGGCCCGGGGAGCTGTTTTTT.

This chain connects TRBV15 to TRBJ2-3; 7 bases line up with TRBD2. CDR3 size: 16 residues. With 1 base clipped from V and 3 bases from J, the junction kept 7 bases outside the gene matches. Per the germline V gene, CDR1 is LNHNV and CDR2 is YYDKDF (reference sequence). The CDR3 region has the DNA TGTGCCACCAGCAGAGCAGGGCGGGGGACTACAGATACGCAGTATTTT. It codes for CATSRAGRGTTDTQYF. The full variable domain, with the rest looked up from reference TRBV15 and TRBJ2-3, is DAMVIQNPRYQVTQFGKPVTLSCSQTLNHNVMYWYQQKSSQAPKLLFHYYDKDFNNEADTPDNFQSRRPNTSFCFLDIRSPGLGDTAMYLCATSRAGRGTTDTQYFGPGTRLTVL.

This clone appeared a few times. The CDR3 DNA is TGTGCCAGCAGCTTAGCGGCGGCAGGGTTTGGGTATGGCTACACCTTC. This encodes CASSLAAAGFGYGYTF. The V call is TRBV7-8, the J call TRBJ1-2, with D possibly being TRBD1 (5 bases). There are 16 residues in the CDR3. The germline V gene has CDR1 SGHVS and CDR2 FQNEAQ. V was cut by 0 bases and J by 5 bases, with 16 bases left in between. The variable domain in full, with the rest retrieved from reference TRBV7-8 and TRBJ1-2, is GAGVSQSPRYKVAKRGQDVALRCDPISGHVSLFWYQQALGQGPEFLTYFQNEAQLDKSGLPSDRFFAERPEGSVSTLKIQRTQQEDSAVYLCASSLAAAGFGYGYTFGSGTRLTVV.

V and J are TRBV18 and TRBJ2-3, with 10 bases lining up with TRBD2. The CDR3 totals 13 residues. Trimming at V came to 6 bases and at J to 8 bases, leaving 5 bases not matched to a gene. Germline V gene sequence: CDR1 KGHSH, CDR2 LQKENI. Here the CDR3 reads CASSSSGGTTQYF. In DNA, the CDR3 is TGTGCCAGCTCCTCTAGCGGGGGAACTACGCAGTATTTT.

CDR3 region: CASSESNPGQGYGYTF. DNA of the CDR3: TGTGCCAGCAGTGAATCTAACCCGGGACAGGGATACGGCTACACCTTC. The chain employs TRBV2 and TRBJ1-2; 9 positions match TRBD1. The V gene's germline CDR1 is SNHLY and CDR2 FYNNEI. With 2 bases clipped from V and 8 bases from J, the junction kept 12 bases outside the gene matches. This CDR3 has 16 amino acids.

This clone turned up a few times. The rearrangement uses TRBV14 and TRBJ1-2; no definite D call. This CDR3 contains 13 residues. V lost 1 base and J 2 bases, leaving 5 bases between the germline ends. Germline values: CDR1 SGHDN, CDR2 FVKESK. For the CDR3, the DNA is TGTGCCAGCAGCCAAGGCAGAAACTATGGCTACACCTTC. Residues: CASSQGRNYGYTF.

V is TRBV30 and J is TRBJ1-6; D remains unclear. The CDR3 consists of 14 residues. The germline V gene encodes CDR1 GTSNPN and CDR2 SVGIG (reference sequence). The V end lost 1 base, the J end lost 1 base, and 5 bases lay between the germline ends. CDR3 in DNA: TGTGCCTGGAGTGCGGGGTCCTATAATTCACCCCTCCACTTT. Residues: CAWSAGSYNSPLHF.

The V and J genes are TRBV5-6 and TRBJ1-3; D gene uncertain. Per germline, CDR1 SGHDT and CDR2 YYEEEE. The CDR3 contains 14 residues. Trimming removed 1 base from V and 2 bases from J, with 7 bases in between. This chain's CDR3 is CASSLTATGNTIYF. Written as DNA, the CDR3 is TGTGCCAGCAGCTTGACAGCTACTGGAAACACCATATATTTT.